This T cell receptor (beta chain) was recorded in a study of CD8 T cells in Susac syndrome. Roughly 0.45 to 1 ug RNA was reverse transcribed with random hexamers. TCR beta CDR3 was amplified by immunoSEQ multiplex PCR. This amplification extended across 54 Vbeta and 13 Jbeta segments. Each CDR3 protein gets one entry after TCRdb re-called the immunoSEQ multiplex PCR reads with MiXCR. The sample yields about 200,000 distinct CDR3 sequences, nearly 95% seen once. Germline loops: CDR1 GTSNPN, CDR2 SVGIG (reference sequence). V trimming: 0 bases; J trimming: 4 bases; junction bases outside the gene matches: 4. The CDR3 runs 15 residues. Sequencing of TCR beta was undertaken in CD8+ and CD4+ T cells derived from blood. In the multiple sclerosis control group, patients were treatment-naive and had stable or active relapsing-remitting disease. In contrast to the negatively isolated CD8+ and CD4+ T cells, TEMRA cells were FACS-enriched.

The TCR comes from a human donor with multiple sclerosis. Sequenced material: CD4+ T cells from PBMCs. The chain is built from TRBV30 and TRBJ1-5; 9 bases line up with TRBD1. CDR3 sequence (DNA): TGTGCCTGGAGTGTAGTGGGACAGGGAAATCAGCCCCAGCATTTT. Amino acid sequence: CAWSVVGQGNQPQHF. Together with reference TRBV30 and TRBJ1-5, the CDR3 gives the full variable domain: SQTIHQWPATLVQPVGSPLSLECTVEGTSNPNLYWYRQAAGRGLQLLFYSVGIGQISSEVPQNLSASRPQDRQFILSSKKLLLSDSGFYLCAWSVVGQGNQPQHFGDGTRLSIL.